Shown below are 6 T cell receptor beta chains from a single sample sequenced in a study of T cell responses to AZD1222 COVID-19 vaccine. Measured with immunoSEQ multiplex PCR; TCRdb has only the in-frame clones, and not every one. The sample yields roughly 72,000 clones, 85% seen once. The specimen comprised peripheral blood, sampled on day 0 of AZD1222 vaccination. These receptors were obtained from an adult in good health.

This clone was detected only a few times. V and J are TRBV3-1 (or the pseudogene TRBV3-2) and TRBJ2-7; tentatively, D is TRBD2 (6 bases). Germline CDR1 LGHDT, CDR2 YNNKEL (reference sequence). V was cut by 5 bases and J by 3 bases, with 11 bases left in between. The CDR3 covers 13 residues. The CDR3 DNA reads as TGTGCCAGCAGCTTCGGGACTTACTACGAGCAGTACTTC. Protein: CASSFGTYYEQYF.

The chain couples TRBV11-3 to TRBJ2-1; 7 bases are a match to TRBD2. Trimming removed 10 bases from V and 4 bases from J; junction bases left unmatched: 13. In germline, CDR1 is SGHNT, CDR2 YENEEA. The CDR3 runs to 15 residues. The CDR3 is CATTLGGGGYNEQFF. As DNA, the CDR3 is TGTGCCACCACTTTGGGGGGGGGTGGGTACAATGAGCAGTTCTTC.

The chain employs TRBV5-1 and TRBJ2-1; no clear D gene. This CDR3 contains 13 residues. V lost 1 base and J 4 bases, leaving 6 bases between the germline ends. Germline values: CDR1 SGHRS, CDR2 YFSETQ. The CDR3 here is CASSLLRYNEQFF. Written as DNA, the CDR3 is TGCGCCAGCAGCTTGTTACGGTACAATGAGCAGTTCTTC. The full variable domain, rest sourced from reference TRBV5-1 and TRBJ2-1, is KAGVTQTPRYLIKTRGQQVTLSCSPISGHRSVSWYQQTPGQGLQFLFEYFSETQRNKGNFPGRFSGRQFSNSRSEMNVSTLELGDSALYLCASSLLRYNEQFFGPGTRLTVL.

The V and J genes are TRBV4-2 and TRBJ2-1; the match to TRBD1 covers 7 bases. Germline assignment: CDR1 LGHNA and CDR2 YNFKEQ. J lost 8 bases, V lost 4 bases, and 2 bases had no gene match. The CDR3 has 12 amino acids. The CDR3 coding sequence is TGTGCCAGCAGCCCCCAGGGGGATGAGCAGTTCTTC. This codes for CASSPQGDEQFF.

This clone showed up just a few times. The chain has TRBV27 and TRBJ1-2, with a possible D match to TRBD1 (5 bases). The ends were cut back, 3 bases at V and 0 bases at J, with 8 bases in the middle. This CDR3 region has 14 residues. CDR1 is MNHEY and CDR2 is SMNVEV in the germline V gene (reference sequence). As DNA, the CDR3 is TGTGCCAGCAGTTTGACAGCAGCTAACTATGGCTACACCTTC. This sequence encodes CASSLTAANYGYTF.

This sequence joins TRBV7-9 and TRBJ1-5; D uncertain. CDR1 is SEHNR and CDR2 is FQNEAQ in the germline V gene (reference sequence). V was trimmed by 4 bases and J by 2 bases, leaving 12 bases between them. The CDR3 runs 15 residues. The chain's CDR3 is CASSSSGMGNQPQHF. CDR3 coding DNA: TGTGCCAGCAGCTCCTCGGGTATGGGCAATCAGCCCCAGCATTTT.